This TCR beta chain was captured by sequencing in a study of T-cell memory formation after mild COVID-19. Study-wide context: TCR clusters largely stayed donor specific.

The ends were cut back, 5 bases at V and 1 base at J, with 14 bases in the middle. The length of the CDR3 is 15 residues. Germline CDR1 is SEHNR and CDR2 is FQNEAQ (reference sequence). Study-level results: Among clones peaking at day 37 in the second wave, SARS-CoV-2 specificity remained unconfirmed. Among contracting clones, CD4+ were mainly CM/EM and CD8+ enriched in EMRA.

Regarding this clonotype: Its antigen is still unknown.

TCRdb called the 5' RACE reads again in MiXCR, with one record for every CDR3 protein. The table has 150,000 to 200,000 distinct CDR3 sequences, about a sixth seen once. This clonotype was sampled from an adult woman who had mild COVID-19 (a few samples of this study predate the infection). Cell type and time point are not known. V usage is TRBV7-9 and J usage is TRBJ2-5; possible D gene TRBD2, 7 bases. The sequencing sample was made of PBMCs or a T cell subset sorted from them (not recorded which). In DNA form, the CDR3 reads TGTGCCAGCAGCCCTGGGGGGGCCGTCCAAGAGACCCAGTACTTC. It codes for CASSPGGAVQETQYF.